Listed here are 8 T cell receptor beta chains from one sample, sequenced in a study of glioma-infiltrating T cells. The iRepertoire nested amplicon-rescue multiplex PCR amplified TCR alpha and beta CDR3s from RNA. TCRdb redid the calling of the multiplex PCR reads with MiXCR, one entry per CDR3 protein. The table records tens of thousands of distinct CDR3 sequences, approximately 42% of them present only once. What was sequenced was glioma tissue, nonneoplastic brain tissue, or PBMCs (not recorded which). Source of these receptors: a human donor with low-grade glioma or glioblastoma, undergoing nonglioma brain surgery, or in good health (not recorded which).

This clonotype has a single count. The chain links TRBV6-2 or TRBV6-3 to TRBJ1-2; TRBD1 aligns across 7 bases. The CDR3 consists of 14 residues. Trimming removed 8 bases from V and 2 bases from J; junction bases left unmatched: 8. CDR1 and CDR2 from the germline V gene are MNHEY and SVGEGT. CDR3 region: CASGVTGINYGYTF. The CDR3 DNA reads TGTGCCAGCGGGGTGACAGGGATAAACTATGGCTACACCTTC.

This clonotype was detected ten times or more. The chain joins TRBV19 to TRBJ1-5; D remains unclear. Germline-derived CDR1 and CDR2 are LNHDA and SQIVND (reference sequence). This CDR3 is 16 amino acids long. V dropped 4 bases and J dropped 3 bases, with 16 bases sitting between them. The CDR3 sequence: CASSTPNTSPNQPQHF. CDR3 DNA sequence: TGTGCCAGTAGTACCCCCAACACCAGCCCCAATCAGCCCCAGCATTTT.

This clonotype was seen ten or more times. J is TRBJ2-7 and V is TRBV7-9, with 8 bases matching TRBD1. V shed 5 bases and J 3 bases; nucleotides not matched to a gene: 3. The CDR3 is made up of 13 amino acids. The germline CDR1 and CDR2 sequences are SEHNR and FQNEAQ (reference sequence). CDR3 nucleotides: TGTGCCAGCAGCCCTACAGGGGGCTACGAGCAGTACTTC. As protein: CASSPTGGYEQYF. Full variable domain (missing parts from reference TRBV7-9 and TRBJ2-7): DTGVSQNPRHKITKRGQNVTFRCDPISEHNRLYWYRQTLGQGPEFLTYFQNEAQLEKSRLLSDRFSAERPKGSFSTLEIQRTEQGDSAMYLCASSPTGGYEQYFGPGTRLTVT.

This clonotype appeared a few times. DNA of the CDR3: TGTGCCATCTCGTCGGTTAAGAATAGTGCCTACGAGCAGTACTTC. The encoded protein is CAISSVKNSAYEQYF. The genes are TRBV6-8 and TRBJ2-7; D is undetermined. Trimming stripped 10 bases from V and 2 bases from J, with 21 bases between. The CDR3 has 15 amino acids. Germline V CDR1 and CDR2: MNHGY, SAAAGT.

Worth noting for this clonotype: Its ends do not fully match the called genes, so a read error is possible. The genes are TRBV28 and TRBJ2-7; D remains unclear. This CDR3 is built from 11 residues. The germline V gene has CDR1 MDHEN and CDR2 SYDVKM. The CDR3 spells CASSFPTEQCF. Written as DNA, the CDR3 is TGTGCCAGCAGTTTTCCGACCGAGCAGTGCTTC.

This clonotype was picked up many times. CDR3 loop: CASSSQGLEAFF. DNA of the CDR3: TGTGCCAGCAGTTCTCAGGGACTTGAAGCTTTCTTT. The chain uses TRBV6-2 or TRBV6-3 and TRBJ1-1; D might be TRBD1 (5 bases). Trimming pared 4 bases from V and 7 bases from J, leaving 10 bases between. Per the germline V gene, CDR1 is MNHEY and CDR2 is SVGEGT. The CDR3 runs 12 residues.

This clonotype came up many times. This sequence joins TRBV4-1 and TRBJ1-1; 7 positions agree with TRBD1. CDR3 size: 14 residues. Germline V gene sequence: CDR1 MGHRA, CDR2 YSYEKL. Trimming cost V 3 bases and J 6 bases; bases outside gene matches: 7. The CDR3 loop is CASSHPGGLAEAFF. CDR3 coding DNA: TGCGCCAGCAGCCACCCAGGGGGGCTGGCTGAAGCTTTCTTT.

This clonotype was observed many times. This chain joins TRBV11-2 and TRBJ1-2; D is ambiguous. V was pared by 5 bases and J by 5 bases, with 15 bases between. The CDR3 covers 14 residues. Germline assignment: CDR1 SGHAT and CDR2 FQNNGV. The CDR3 sequence: CASSPGLGLYGYTF. The CDR3 bases are TGTGCCAGCAGCCCTGGGTTGGGCCTATATGGCTACACCTTC. Looking up the rest from reference TRBV11-2 and TRBJ1-2 gives the full variable domain: EAGVAQSPRYKIIEKRQSVAFWCNPISGHATLYWYQQILGQGPKLLIQFQNNGVVDDSQLPKDRFSAERLKGVDSTLKIQPAKLEDSAVYLCASSPGLGLYGYTFGSGTRLTVV.